These T cell receptor beta chains were read from a single sample in a study of blood T cell repertoires in COVID-19. Generated by immunoSEQ multiplex PCR, the TCRdb table keeps only in-frame clones and is missing some. The table has 150,000 to 200,000 clones, 90% seen once. The specimen was peripheral blood. The receptors were gathered from a man in his forties or fifties with acute or convalescent COVID-19. Each CDR3 is given with its conserved first and last residue. Fields, in order: clone size, D gene, J gene, V gene, CDR3 protein, CDR3 DNA. The D gene is left open where the match is weak. Clone size is shown for a subset of rows, as once, few, many or a class of expanded clone.

clone_size: -; d_call: -; j_call: TRBJ1-2; v_call: TRBV28; cdr3_aa: CASLTANNYGYTF; cdr3_nt: TGTGCCAGCCTTACAGCTAATAACTATGGCTACACCTTC
clone_size: -; d_call: TRBD1; j_call: TRBJ1-1; v_call: TRBV10-3; cdr3_aa: CAISEPQGAPNTEAFF; cdr3_nt: TGTGCCATCAGTGAGCCCCAGGGGGCACCGAACACTGAAGCTTTCTTT
clone_size: -; d_call: TRBD1; j_call: TRBJ2-5; v_call: TRBV28; cdr3_aa: CATRGQGASQETQYF; cdr3_nt: TGTGCCACCAGGGGACAGGGGGCTAGCCAAGAGACCCAGTACTTC
clone_size: -; d_call: TRBD2; j_call: TRBJ2-7; v_call: TRBV4-1; cdr3_aa: CASSPSGTSGTEQYF; cdr3_nt: TGCGCCAGCAGCCCATCCGGGACTAGCGGGACCGAGCAGTACTTC
clone_size: -; d_call: -; j_call: TRBJ2-1; v_call: TRBV11-3; cdr3_aa: CASSAPGQRDEQFF; cdr3_nt: TGTGCCAGCAGCGCGCCGGGCCAGAGGGATGAGCAGTTCTTC
clone_size: -; d_call: -; j_call: TRBJ2-3; v_call: TRBV7-2; cdr3_aa: CASSLLLDTQYF; cdr3_nt: TGTGCCAGCAGCTTACTTTTAGATACGCAGTATTTT
clone_size: -; d_call: TRBD2; j_call: TRBJ2-5; v_call: TRBV7-2; cdr3_aa: CASSLEGLAGRQETQYF; cdr3_nt: TGTGCCAGCAGCTTAGAAGGACTAGCGGGGAGACAAGAGACCCAGTACTTC
clone_size: -; d_call: TRBD2; j_call: TRBJ2-3; v_call: TRBV7-2; cdr3_aa: CASSSYTSGGAADTQYF; cdr3_nt: TGTGCCAGCAGCTCCTACACCAGCGGGGGGGCCGCAGATACGCAGTATTTT
clone_size: -; d_call: -; j_call: TRBJ1-6; v_call: TRBV3-1/TRBV3-2; cdr3_aa: CASSLSVNSPLHF; cdr3_nt: TGTGCCAGCAGCCTTTCAGTAAATTCACCCCTCCACTTT
clone_size: -; d_call: -; j_call: TRBJ1-2; v_call: TRBV6-5; cdr3_aa: CASTDDRIGYTF; cdr3_nt: TGTGCCAGCACCGATGACAGGATCGGCTACACCTTC
clone_size: once; d_call: -; j_call: TRBJ2-1; v_call: TRBV20-1; cdr3_aa: CSASVAKKYNEQFF; cdr3_nt: TGCAGTGCTAGTGTGGCAAAGAAGTACAATGAGCAGTTCTTC
clone_size: -; d_call: TRBD2; j_call: TRBJ2-1; v_call: TRBV7-3; cdr3_aa: CASSPEGLPIYNEQFF; cdr3_nt: TGTGCCAGCAGCCCCGAGGGACTACCCATCTACAATGAGCAGTTCTTC
clone_size: few; d_call: TRBD2; j_call: TRBJ2-1; v_call: TRBV11-2; cdr3_aa: CASSLGAGDYGEQFF; cdr3_nt: TGTGCCAGCAGCTTAGGAGCGGGAGACTATGGTGAGCAGTTCTTC
clone_size: -; d_call: -; j_call: TRBJ2-1; v_call: TRBV7-6; cdr3_aa: CASSLTFGGGLDNEQFF; cdr3_nt: TGTGCCAGCAGCTTAACATTTGGGGGGGGGCTCGACAATGAGCAGTTCTTC
clone_size: once; d_call: TRBD1; j_call: TRBJ2-3; v_call: TRBV9; cdr3_aa: CASSNRDRSTDTQYF; cdr3_nt: TGTGCCAGCAGCAACAGGGACAGGAGCACAGATACGCAGTATTTT
clone_size: -; d_call: -; j_call: TRBJ2-7; v_call: TRBV27; cdr3_aa: CASSWAGIGEQYF; cdr3_nt: TGTGCCAGCTCCTGGGCAGGAATCGGCGAGCAGTACTTC
clone_size: -; d_call: TRBD1; j_call: TRBJ1-5; v_call: TRBV9; cdr3_aa: CASSRGAQGAQHF; cdr3_nt: TGTGCCAGCAGCAGGGGAGCACAGGGGGCCCAGCATTTT
clone_size: -; d_call: -; j_call: TRBJ1-5; v_call: TRBV28; cdr3_aa: CAGRTGPSGQPQHF; cdr3_nt: TGTGCCGGCAGGACCGGACCGTCGGGACAGCCCCAGCATTTT
clone_size: -; d_call: -; j_call: TRBJ1-6; v_call: TRBV2; cdr3_aa: CASRLTASSYNSPLHF; cdr3_nt: TGTGCCAGCAGGCTGACAGCGAGCTCCTATAATTCACCCCTCCACTTT
clone_size: -; d_call: -; j_call: TRBJ2-7; v_call: TRBV4-1; cdr3_aa: CASSLTTGDGHEQYF; cdr3_nt: TGCGCCAGCAGCCTCACAACGGGGGACGGGCACGAGCAGTACTTC
clone_size: -; d_call: -; j_call: TRBJ1-2; v_call: TRBV29-1; cdr3_aa: CSVGGFGAEGYTF; cdr3_nt: TGCAGCGTCGGCGGGTTTGGAGCGGAAGGCTACACCTTC
clone_size: few; d_call: -; j_call: TRBJ1-5; v_call: TRBV19; cdr3_aa: CASSLRGVNQPQHF; cdr3_nt: TGTGCCAGTAGTCTCAGGGGAGTCAATCAGCCCCAGCATTTT
clone_size: -; d_call: -; j_call: TRBJ1-3; v_call: TRBV19; cdr3_aa: CASKTASGNTIYF; cdr3_nt: TGTGCCAGTAAGACAGCCTCTGGAAACACCATATATTTT
clone_size: -; d_call: -; j_call: TRBJ2-7; v_call: TRBV28; cdr3_aa: CASSLRGGYEQYF; cdr3_nt: TGTGCCAGCAGTTTAAGGGGAGGCTACGAGCAGTACTTC
clone_size: -; d_call: TRBD2; j_call: TRBJ2-3; v_call: TRBV10-3; cdr3_aa: CATRLAGGKTDTQYF; cdr3_nt: TGTGCCACCAGACTAGCGGGGGGCAAAACAGATACGCAGTATTTT
clone_size: -; d_call: TRBD1; j_call: TRBJ1-3; v_call: TRBV24-1; cdr3_aa: CATSDSSGTVGNTIYF; cdr3_nt: TGTGCCACCAGTGATTCCTCCGGGACAGTGGGGAACACCATATATTTT
clone_size: -; d_call: TRBD1; j_call: TRBJ1-2; v_call: TRBV7-2; cdr3_aa: CASSSDRVYYGYTF; cdr3_nt: TGTGCCAGCAGTTCGGACAGGGTCTACTATGGCTACACCTTC
clone_size: -; d_call: TRBD1; j_call: TRBJ2-7; v_call: TRBV10-2; cdr3_aa: CASTWDRYYEQYF; cdr3_nt: TGCGCCAGCACCTGGGACAGATACTACGAGCAGTACTTC
clone_size: -; d_call: -; j_call: TRBJ2-1; v_call: TRBV11-2; cdr3_aa: CASSLQGYLYNEQFF; cdr3_nt: TGTGCCAGCAGCTTACAGGGGTACCTCTACAATGAGCAGTTCTTC
clone_size: once; d_call: TRBD1; j_call: TRBJ1-4; v_call: TRBV6-5; cdr3_aa: CASSPGTGVSEKLFF; cdr3_nt: TGTGCCAGCAGCCCCGGGACAGGGGTTTCTGAAAAACTGTTTTTT
clone_size: few; d_call: -; j_call: TRBJ2-5; v_call: TRBV7-8; cdr3_aa: CASSFGRTRETQYF; cdr3_nt: TGTGCCAGCAGCTTTGGAAGGACTCGGGAGACCCAGTACTTC
clone_size: few; d_call: -; j_call: TRBJ1-4; v_call: TRBV19; cdr3_aa: CASRSIQGNEKLFF; cdr3_nt: TGTGCCAGTAGATCAATCCAGGGAAATGAAAAACTGTTTTTT
clone_size: -; d_call: TRBD2; j_call: TRBJ2-3; v_call: TRBV6-2/TRBV6-3; cdr3_aa: CASSFGGGANIVDTQYF; cdr3_nt: TGTGCCAGCAGTTTTGGCGGGGGGGCCAATATTGTAGATACGCAGTATTTT
clone_size: -; d_call: -; j_call: TRBJ1-2; v_call: TRBV6-6; cdr3_aa: CASSYSGGINYGYTF; cdr3_nt: TGTGCCAGCAGTTACTCTGGCGGGATTAACTATGGCTACACCTTC